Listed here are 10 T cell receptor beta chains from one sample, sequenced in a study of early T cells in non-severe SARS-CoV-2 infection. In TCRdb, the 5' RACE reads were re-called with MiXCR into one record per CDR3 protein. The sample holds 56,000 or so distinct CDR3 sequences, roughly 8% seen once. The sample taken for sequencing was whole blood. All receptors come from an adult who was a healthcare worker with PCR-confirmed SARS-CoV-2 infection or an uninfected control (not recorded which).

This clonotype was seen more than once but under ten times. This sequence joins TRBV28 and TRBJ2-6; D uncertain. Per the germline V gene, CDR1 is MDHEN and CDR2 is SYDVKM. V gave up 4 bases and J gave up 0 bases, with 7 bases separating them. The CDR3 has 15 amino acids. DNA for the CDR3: TGTGCCAGCAGTTCCGAGACCTCTGGGGCCAACGTCCTGACTTTC. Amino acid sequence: CASSSETSGANVLTF.

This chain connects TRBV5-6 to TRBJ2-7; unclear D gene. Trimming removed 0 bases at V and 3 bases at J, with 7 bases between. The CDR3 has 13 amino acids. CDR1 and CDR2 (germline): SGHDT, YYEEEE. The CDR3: CASSLGQNYEQYF. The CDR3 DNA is TGTGCCAGCAGCTTGGGGCAGAACTACGAGCAGTACTTC. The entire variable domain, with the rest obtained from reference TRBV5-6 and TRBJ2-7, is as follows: DAGVTQSPTHLIKTRGQQVTLRCSPKSGHDTVSWYQQALGQGPQFIFQYYEEEERQRGNFPDRFSGHQFPNYSSELNVNALLLGDSALYLCASSLGQNYEQYFGPGTRLTVT.

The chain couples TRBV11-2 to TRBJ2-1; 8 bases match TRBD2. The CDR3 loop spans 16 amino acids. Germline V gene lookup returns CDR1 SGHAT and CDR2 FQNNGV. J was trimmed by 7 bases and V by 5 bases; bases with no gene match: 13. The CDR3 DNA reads TGTGCCAGCAGCCACCAGACTAGCGAGAGTTGGAATGAGCAGTTCTTC. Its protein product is CASSHQTSESWNEQFF.

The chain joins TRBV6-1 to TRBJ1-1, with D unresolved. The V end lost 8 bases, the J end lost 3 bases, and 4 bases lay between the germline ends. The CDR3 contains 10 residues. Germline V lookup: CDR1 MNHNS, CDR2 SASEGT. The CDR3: CASRDTEAFF. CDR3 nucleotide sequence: TGTGCCAGCCGGGACACTGAAGCTTTCTTT.

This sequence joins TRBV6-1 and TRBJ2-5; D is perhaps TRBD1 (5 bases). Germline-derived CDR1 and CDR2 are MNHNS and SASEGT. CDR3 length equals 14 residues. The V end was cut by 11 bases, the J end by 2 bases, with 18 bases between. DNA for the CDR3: TGTGCCCTATCCAGCATGGCAGGGCAAGAGACCCAGTACTTC. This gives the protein CALSSMAGQETQYF.

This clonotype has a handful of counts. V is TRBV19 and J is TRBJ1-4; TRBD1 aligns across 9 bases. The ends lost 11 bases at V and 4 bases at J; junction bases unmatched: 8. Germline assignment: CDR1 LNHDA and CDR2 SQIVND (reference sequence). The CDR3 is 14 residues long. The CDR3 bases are TGTGCCTCCGGGACAGGGTTCGGTAATGAAAAACTGTTTTTT. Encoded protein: CASGTGFGNEKLFF.

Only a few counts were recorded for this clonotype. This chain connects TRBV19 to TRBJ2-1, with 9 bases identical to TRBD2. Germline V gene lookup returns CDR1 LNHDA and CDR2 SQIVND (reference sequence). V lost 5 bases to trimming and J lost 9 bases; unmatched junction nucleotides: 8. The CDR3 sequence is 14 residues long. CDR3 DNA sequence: TGTGCCAGTAGTCAGGCGGGGGGGCCGGGTGAGCAGTTCTTC. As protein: CASSQAGGPGEQFF.

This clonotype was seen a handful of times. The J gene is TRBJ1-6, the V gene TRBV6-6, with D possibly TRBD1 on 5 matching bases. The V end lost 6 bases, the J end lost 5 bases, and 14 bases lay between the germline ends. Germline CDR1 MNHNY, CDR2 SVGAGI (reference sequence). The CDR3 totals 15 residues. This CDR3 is CASSSIGGNNSPLHF. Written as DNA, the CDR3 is TGTGCCAGCAGCTCAATCGGGGGAAATAATTCACCCCTCCACTTT.

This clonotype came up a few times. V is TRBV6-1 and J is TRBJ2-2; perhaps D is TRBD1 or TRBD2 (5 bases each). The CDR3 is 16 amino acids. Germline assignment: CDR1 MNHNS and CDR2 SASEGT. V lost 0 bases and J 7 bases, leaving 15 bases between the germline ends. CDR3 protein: CASSEAIWGSGGELFF. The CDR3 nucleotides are TGTGCCAGCAGTGAAGCCATATGGGGGAGCGGCGGGGAGCTGTTTTTT.

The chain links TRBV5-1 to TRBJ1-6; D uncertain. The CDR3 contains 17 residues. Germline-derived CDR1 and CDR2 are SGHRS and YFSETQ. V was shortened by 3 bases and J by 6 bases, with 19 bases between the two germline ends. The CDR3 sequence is CASSSLGSRHLNSPLHF. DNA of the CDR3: TGCGCCAGCAGCTCCCTGGGATCCAGGCATCTTAATTCACCCCTCCACTTT.